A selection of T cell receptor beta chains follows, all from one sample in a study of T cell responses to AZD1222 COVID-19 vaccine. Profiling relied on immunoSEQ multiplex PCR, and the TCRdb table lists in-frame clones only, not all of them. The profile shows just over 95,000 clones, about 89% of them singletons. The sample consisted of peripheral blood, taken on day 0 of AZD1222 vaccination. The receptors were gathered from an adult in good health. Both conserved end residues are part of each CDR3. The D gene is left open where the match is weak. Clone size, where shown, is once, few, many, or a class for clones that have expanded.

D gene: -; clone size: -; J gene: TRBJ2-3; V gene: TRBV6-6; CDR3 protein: CASSYSDTQYF; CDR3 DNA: TGTGCCAGCAGTTATTCGGATACGCAGTATTTT
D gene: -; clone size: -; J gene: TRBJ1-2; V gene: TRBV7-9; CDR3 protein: CASSNRATNYGYTF; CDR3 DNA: TGTGCCAGCAGCAACAGGGCAACTAACTATGGCTACACCTTC
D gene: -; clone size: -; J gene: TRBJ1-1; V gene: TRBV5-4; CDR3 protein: CASSLEEGSYTEAFF; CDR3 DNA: TGTGCCAGCAGCTTGGAGGAGGGATCCTACACTGAAGCTTTCTTT
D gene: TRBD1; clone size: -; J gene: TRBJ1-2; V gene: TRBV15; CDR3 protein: CATSRATGSRRGYTF; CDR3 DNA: TGTGCCACCAGCCGAGCGACAGGGTCTCGGAGGGGCTACACCTTC
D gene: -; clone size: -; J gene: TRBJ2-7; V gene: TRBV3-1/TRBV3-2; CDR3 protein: CASSLGGRNYEQYF; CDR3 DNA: TGTGCCAGCAGCCTCGGCGGGCGAAACTACGAGCAGTACTTC
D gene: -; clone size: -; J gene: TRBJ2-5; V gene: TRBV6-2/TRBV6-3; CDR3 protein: CASSDLETQYF; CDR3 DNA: TGTGCCAGCAGTGACCTGGAGACCCAGTACTTC
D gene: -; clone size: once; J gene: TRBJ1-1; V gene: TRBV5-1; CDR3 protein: CASSFEVSALAFF; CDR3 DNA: TGCGCCAGCAGCTTCGAGGTGTCGGCGCTGGCTTTCTTT
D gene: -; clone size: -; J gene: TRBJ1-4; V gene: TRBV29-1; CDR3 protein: CSYMPPGNEKLFF; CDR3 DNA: TGCAGCTACATGCCCCCGGGTAATGAAAAACTGTTTTTT
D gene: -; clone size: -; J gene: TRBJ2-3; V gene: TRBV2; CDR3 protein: CASSPITDTQYF; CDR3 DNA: TGTGCCAGCAGTCCTATCACAGATACGCAGTATTTT
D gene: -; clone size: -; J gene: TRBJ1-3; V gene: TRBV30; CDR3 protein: CAWNREAGNTIYF; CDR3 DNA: TGTGCCTGGAACAGGGAGGCTGGAAACACCATATATTTT
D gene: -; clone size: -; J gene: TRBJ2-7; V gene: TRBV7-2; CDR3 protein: CASSLYSRSYEQYF; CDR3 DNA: TGTGCCAGCAGCTTATATAGCAGATCCTACGAGCAGTACTTC
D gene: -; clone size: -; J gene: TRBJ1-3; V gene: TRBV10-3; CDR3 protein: CAISGTSSGNTIYF; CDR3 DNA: TGTGCCATCAGTGGAACCTCCTCTGGAAACACCATATATTTT
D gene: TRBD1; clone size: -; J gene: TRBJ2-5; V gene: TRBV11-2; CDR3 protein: CASSLDGTGRETQYF; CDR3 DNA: TGTGCCAGCAGCTTAGATGGGACAGGGCGAGAGACCCAGTACTTC
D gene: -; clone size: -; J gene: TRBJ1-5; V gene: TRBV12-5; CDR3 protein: CASGPTPGRRVKGQPQHF; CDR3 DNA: TGTGCTAGTGGTCCGACCCCCGGACGGAGGGTAAAAGGCCAGCCCCAGCATTTT
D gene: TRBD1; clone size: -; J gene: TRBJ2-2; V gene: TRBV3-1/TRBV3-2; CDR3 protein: CASSRITGGTGELFF; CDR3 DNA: TGTGCCAGCAGCCGGATCACAGGGGGGACCGGGGAGCTGTTTTTT
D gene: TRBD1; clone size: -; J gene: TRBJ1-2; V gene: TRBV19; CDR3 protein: CASMRTGTDNYGYTF; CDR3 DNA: TGTGCCAGTATGAGAACCGGGACAGATAACTATGGCTACACCTTC
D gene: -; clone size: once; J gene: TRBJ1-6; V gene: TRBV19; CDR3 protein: CASSLTVNSPLHF; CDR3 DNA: TGTGCCAGTAGTTTGACGGTCAATTCACCCCTCCACTTT